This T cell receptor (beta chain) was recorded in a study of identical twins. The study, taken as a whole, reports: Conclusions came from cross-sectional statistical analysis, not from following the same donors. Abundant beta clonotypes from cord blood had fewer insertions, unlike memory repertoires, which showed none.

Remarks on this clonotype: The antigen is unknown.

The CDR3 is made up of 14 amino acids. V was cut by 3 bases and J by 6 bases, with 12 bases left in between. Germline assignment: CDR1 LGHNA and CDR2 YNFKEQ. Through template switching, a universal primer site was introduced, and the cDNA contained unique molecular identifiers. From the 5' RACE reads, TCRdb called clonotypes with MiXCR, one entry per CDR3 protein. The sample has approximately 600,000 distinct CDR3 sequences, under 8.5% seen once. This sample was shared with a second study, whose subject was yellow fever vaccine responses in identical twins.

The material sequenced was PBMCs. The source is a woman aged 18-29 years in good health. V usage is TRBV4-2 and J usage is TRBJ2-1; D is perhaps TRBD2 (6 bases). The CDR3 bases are TGTGCCAGCAGCCAGGAGGGCCTCGGCAATGAGCAGTTCTTC. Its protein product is CASSQEGLGNEQFF.